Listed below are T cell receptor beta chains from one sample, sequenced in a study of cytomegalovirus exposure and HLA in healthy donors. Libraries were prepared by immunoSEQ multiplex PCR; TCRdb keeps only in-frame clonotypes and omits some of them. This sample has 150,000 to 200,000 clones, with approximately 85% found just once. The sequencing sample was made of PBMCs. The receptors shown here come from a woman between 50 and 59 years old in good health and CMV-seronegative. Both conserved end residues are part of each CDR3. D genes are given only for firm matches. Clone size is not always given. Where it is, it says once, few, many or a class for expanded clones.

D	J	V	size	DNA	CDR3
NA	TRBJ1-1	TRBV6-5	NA	TGTGCCAGCAGTTACATCCAGGGCAGGAGCACTGAAGCTTTCTTT	CASSYIQGRSTEAFF
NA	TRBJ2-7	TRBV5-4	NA	TGTGCCAGCAGCTTGGACCTCAGTTCCTACGAGCAGTACTTC	CASSLDLSSYEQYF
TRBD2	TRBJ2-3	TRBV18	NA	TGTGCCAGCTCACCTCGGACTAGCGGAGCTTCCACAGATACGCAGTATTTT	CASSPRTSGASTDTQYF
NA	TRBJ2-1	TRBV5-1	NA	TGCGCCAGCACTTTCGTACTACTCGGGGGTGAGCAGTTCTTC	CASTFVLLGGEQFF
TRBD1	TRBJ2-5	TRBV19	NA	TGTGCCAGTAGGAACAGGGGGCGGTGGTCGGAGACCCAGTACTTC	CASRNRGRWSETQYF
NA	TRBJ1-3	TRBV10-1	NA	TGCGCCAGCAGTAAGGACTGCCGGTTTTGTGAGGTTCCTTTATGGGGAAACACCATATATTTT	CASSKDCRFCEVPLWGNTIYF
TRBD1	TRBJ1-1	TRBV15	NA	TGTGCCACCAGCAGAGGGGGGACAGGGCGGACTGAAGCTTTCTTT	CATSRGGTGRTEAFF
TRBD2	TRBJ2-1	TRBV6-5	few	TGTGCCAGCAGACTAGCGGGAGGGAACAATGAGCAGTTCTTC	CASRLAGGNNEQFF
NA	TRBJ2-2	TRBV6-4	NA	TGTGCCAGCAGTGAGAAGCCGTTGAACACCGGGGAGCTGTTTTTT	CASSEKPLNTGELFF
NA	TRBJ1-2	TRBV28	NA	TGTGCCAGCAGTCCAGGGGTGAGGGGCTACACCTTC	CASSPGVRGYTF
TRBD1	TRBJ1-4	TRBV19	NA	TGTGCCAGTAGTCAACAGGGGGCAACTAATGAAAAACTGTTTTTT	CASSQQGATNEKLFF
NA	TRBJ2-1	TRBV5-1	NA	TGCGCCAGCAGCTTGTTACCGGGAAGAACCCTAAACAATGAGCAGTTCTTC	CASSLLPGRTLNNEQFF
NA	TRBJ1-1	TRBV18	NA	TGTGCCAGCTCACCGCGACAGACCGCTGAAGCTTTCTTT	CASSPRQTAEAFF
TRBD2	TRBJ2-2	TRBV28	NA	TGTGCCAGCAGTTTGGGAACTAGCGGGAGGGTAGGGGAGCTGTTTTTT	CASSLGTSGRVGELFF
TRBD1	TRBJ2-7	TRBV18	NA	TGTGCCAGCTCACCCTTAGGAGGAGGGACAGGGTATGTCGAGCAGTACTTC	CASSPLGGGTGYVEQYF
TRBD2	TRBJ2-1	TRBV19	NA	TGTGCCAGTAGCCTCAGCCGGGCTAGCGGGAGGGGTAACAATGAGCAGTTCTTC	CASSLSRASGRGNNEQFF
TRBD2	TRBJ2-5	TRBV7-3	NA	TGTGCCAGCAGCTTAGGACTAGCGGGACAAGAGACCCAGTACTTC	CASSLGLAGQETQYF
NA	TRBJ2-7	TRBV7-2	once	TGTGCCAGCAGCTTAGCCGAGGGAAGCGAGCAGTACTTC	CASSLAEGSEQYF
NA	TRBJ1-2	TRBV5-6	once	TGTGCCAGCAGCTGGGGGGTGGTTTCGGGGACGGATGGCTACACCTTC	CASSWGVVSGTDGYTF
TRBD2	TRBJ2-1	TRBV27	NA	TGTGCCAGCAGCTGGGGTGGACTAGCGGGCAATGAGCAGTTCTTC	CASSWGGLAGNEQFF
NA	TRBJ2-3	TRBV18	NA	TGTGCCAGCTCACTGGTCCCGAAAACTCGCACAGATACGCAGTATTTT	CASSLVPKTRTDTQYF
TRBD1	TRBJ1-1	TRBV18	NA	TGTGCCAGCTCACCATTCGGACAGGGGGGCGCTGAAGCTTTCTTT	CASSPFGQGGAEAFF
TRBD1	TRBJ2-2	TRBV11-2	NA	TGTGCCAGCAGCTCGTGGACAGGAAACACCGGGGAGCTGTTTTTT	CASSSWTGNTGELFF
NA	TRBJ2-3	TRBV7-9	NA	TGTGCCAGCAGGATCTCCGACGGAGCGGATACGCAGTATTTT	CASRISDGADTQYF
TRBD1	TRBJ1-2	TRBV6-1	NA	TGTGCCAGCAGTGAGGACAGGGACTATGGCTACACCTTC	CASSEDRDYGYTF
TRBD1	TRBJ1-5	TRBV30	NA	TGTGCCTGGAGTTCGGGACAGGGCGTTCAGCCCCAGCATTTT	CAWSSGQGVQPQHF
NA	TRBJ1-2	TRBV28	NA	TGTGCCAGCAGCCCGCCTGGACACCGAAATAACTATGGCTACACCTTC	CASSPPGHRNNYGYTF
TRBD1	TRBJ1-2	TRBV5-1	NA	TGCGCCAGCAGCACAGAACCAGGGGGCGCATACTATGGCTACACCTTC	CASSTEPGGAYYGYTF
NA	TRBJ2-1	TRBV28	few	TGTGCCAGCGGAGGGGCGTCCTACAATGAGCAGTTCTTC	CASGGASYNEQFF
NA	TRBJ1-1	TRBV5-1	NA	TGCGCCAGCAGCTTGGGGTCAGGAAACACTGAAGCTTTCTTT	CASSLGSGNTEAFF
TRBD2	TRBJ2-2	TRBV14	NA	TGTGCCAGCAGCTCGAATCCACCACTAGCGGTGAACACCGGGGAGCTGTTTTTT	CASSSNPPLAVNTGELFF
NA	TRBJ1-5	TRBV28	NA	TGTGCCAGCAGTCGCGGGAGGGCAGGGTACAATCAGCCCCAGCATTTT	CASSRGRAGYNQPQHF
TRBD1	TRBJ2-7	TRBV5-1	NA	TGCGCCAGCAGGGGACAGGGGGTCTCCTACGAGCAGTACTTC	CASRGQGVSYEQYF